What follows are 27 T cell receptor beta chains derived from one specimen sequenced in a study of human T cells and chemical hapten exposure. MiXCR, run by TCRdb on the RACE reads, gives a single entry per CDR3 protein. The table shows around 100,000 distinct CDR3 sequences, with approximately 10% occurring only once. Time point: patch test 2, 6 weeks after DPC sensitization. Indicated treatment: therapeutic diphenylcyclopropenone sensitization with weekly scalp DPC. This specimen was whole blood, taken in connection with sensitization to the hapten diphenylcyclopropenone (DPC). The receptors derive from a woman in her 40s with alopecia areata. Some clones in this sample may be carry-over from other donors' samples.

This clonotype was detected a few times. V usage is TRBV3-1 and J usage is TRBJ1-1; possibly TRBD1 for D (5 bases). Trimming cost V 4 bases and J 1 base, with 10 bases left between them. Germline lookup yields CDR1 LGHDT and CDR2 YNNKEL (reference sequence). The CDR3 is 14 amino acids. The CDR3 coding sequence is TGTGCCAGCAGCCGGGGGTTTTCGAACACTGAAGCTTTCTTT. It translates to CASSRGFSNTEAFF.

This chain connects TRBV25-1 to TRBJ2-4; 7 bases agree with TRBD1. V lost 5 bases and J lost 2; bases outside the gene matches: 3. This CDR3 spans 14 amino acids. CDR1 and CDR2 (germline): MGHDK, SYGVNS. Written as DNA, the CDR3 is TGTGCCAGCAGTACACAGGGGTCCAAAAACATTCAGTACTTC. It encodes CASSTQGSKNIQYF.

The V call is TRBV30, the J call TRBJ1-1, with D perhaps matching TRBD1 (6 bases). The CDR3 covers 14 residues. V was clipped by 4 bases and J by 3 bases, with 15 bases between them. CDR1 and CDR2 (germline): GTSNPN, SVGIG (reference sequence). The DNA for the CDR3 is TGTGCCTGGACCGGACGGGCAGGGGACACTGAAGCTTTCTTT. It specifies CAWTGRAGDTEAFF. Together with reference TRBV30 and TRBJ1-1, the CDR3 gives the full variable domain: SQTIHQWPATLVQPVGSPLSLECTVEGTSNPNLYWYRQAAGRGLQLLFYSVGIGQISSEVPQNLSASRPQDRQFILSSKKLLLSDSGFYLCAWTGRAGDTEAFFGQGTRLTVV.

This clonotype was seen ten or more times. This chain connects TRBV6-2 or TRBV6-3 to TRBJ2-5, with 7 bases lining up with TRBD2. J was trimmed by 2 bases and V by 6 bases; bases with no gene match: 12. The germline V gene encodes CDR1 MNHEY and CDR2 SVGEGT. The CDR3 totals 16 residues. In nucleotides, the CDR3 is TGTGCCAGCAGCACCCCCCCAGCGGGGTTTCAAGAGACCCAGTACTTC. Residues: CASSTPPAGFQETQYF.

The chain is built from TRBV19 and TRBJ2-7, with D possibly being TRBD2 (6 bases). V gave up 8 bases and J gave up 1 base, with 9 bases separating them. The germline V gene encodes CDR1 LNHDA and CDR2 SQIVND (reference sequence). The CDR3 contains 12 residues. As DNA, the CDR3 is TGTGCCAGTGCGGGGCCGTCCTACGAGCAGTACTTC. As protein: CASAGPSYEQYF.

The chain joins TRBV7-2 to TRBJ2-3; 10 bases match TRBD2. Germline V CDR1 and CDR2: SGHTA, FQGNSA. CDR3 length: 17 amino acids. V shed 3 bases and J 4 bases; nucleotides not matched to a gene: 10. CDR3 coding DNA: TGTGCCAGCAGCTTTGTTAGCGGGGGGCCGCCCCCAGATACGCAGTATTTT. Translating gives CASSFVSGGPPPDTQYF.

This clonotype was detected a few times. The rearrangement joins TRBV18 to TRBJ2-2; D remains unclear. The germline V and J ends were trimmed by 3 bases and 2 bases, with 7 bases remaining between them. CDR1 KGHSH and CDR2 LQKENI come from the germline V gene. CDR3 size: 14 residues. The CDR3 coding sequence is TGTGCCAGCTCACCGCCAGGAAACACCGGGGAGCTGTTTTTT. As protein: CASSPPGNTGELFF.

Ten or more counts support this clonotype. The chain is built from TRBV18 and TRBJ2-2; D perhaps matches TRBD1 (6 bases). The germline V gene has CDR1 KGHSH and CDR2 LQKENI. The CDR3 consists of 15 residues. Trimming left V 2 bases short and J 6 bases short, with 13 bases between. The CDR3: CASSPIRQEAGELFF. In DNA form, the CDR3 reads TGTGCCAGCTCACCAATAAGACAGGAGGCCGGGGAGCTGTTTTTT.

This clonotype was observed many times. The chain employs TRBV20-1 and TRBJ2-3, with 13 bases lining up with TRBD2. The CDR3 spans 15 residues. J lost 1 base, V lost 3 bases, and 1 base had no gene match. Per the germline V gene, CDR1 is DFQATT and CDR2 is SNEGSKA (reference sequence). The CDR3 bases are TGCAGTGCTAGCGGGACTAGCGGGGGCACAGATACGCAGTATTTT. Amino acids: CSASGTSGGTDTQYF.

This clonotype has a handful of counts. The genes are TRBV29-1 and TRBJ2-3, with 9 nucleotides matching TRBD1. Germline V CDR1 and CDR2: SQVTM, ANQGSEA. The CDR3 extends over 13 amino acids. After removal of 4 bases from V and 4 bases from J, the junction contained 3 bases not matched to a gene. CDR3: CSVGDRDPDTQYF. CDR3 in DNA: TGCAGCGTTGGGGACAGGGATCCAGATACGCAGTATTTT.

This chain connects TRBV5-4 to TRBJ2-5, with 9 bases aligning to TRBD1. The germline CDR1 and CDR2 sequences are SGHNT and YYREEE (reference sequence). The CDR3 consists of 17 residues. V shed 4 bases and J 5 bases; nucleotides not matched to a gene: 15. The CDR3 loop reads CASSPRPGTGTSETQYF. The CDR3 DNA reads as TGTGCCAGCAGCCCACGTCCCGGGACAGGGACGTCGGAGACCCAGTACTTC.

This clonotype was recorded at least ten times. The V call is TRBV7-2, the J call TRBJ1-5, with TRBD1 matching 9 bases. CDR3 size: 15 residues. Unmatched junction bases numbered 3, after V lost 5 bases and J lost 1 base. Germline-derived CDR1 and CDR2 are SGHTA and FQGNSA. The CDR3 DNA follows: TGTGCCAGCAGCCAGGACAGGGGAAGCAATCAGCCCCAGCATTTT. It yields the protein CASSQDRGSNQPQHF.

This clonotype came up many times. This is likely a read error, given that the CDR3 carries no conserved phenylalanine or tryptophan at its end. The limits of the CDR3 on the DNA are not certain, so only TCRdb's listed CDR3 is given. The gene calls are TRBV28 and TRBJ2-3; the table's D call, TRBD1, has no DNA check behind it. The CDR3 numbers 10 amino acids, ends counted. The germline V gene encodes CDR1 MDHEN and CDR2 SYDVKM. CDR3 sequence: CASTPPSPLG.

The chain combines TRBV6-2 or TRBV6-3 with TRBJ2-4; D tentatively fits TRBD1 or TRBD2 (6 bases each). The CDR3 is 17 amino acids. The V and J ends lost 0 bases and 0 bases respectively, with 12 bases between them. The germline V gene encodes CDR1 MNHEY and CDR2 SVGEGT. CDR3 in amino acids: CASSYSKGGLAKNIQYF. The DNA of the CDR3 is TGTGCCAGCAGTTACTCGAAGGGGGGTCTAGCCAAAAACATTCAGTACTTC.

This clonotype was recorded a few times. The rearrangement uses TRBV27 and TRBJ2-7; the D gene is possibly TRBD1 (6 bases). The ends were cut back, 6 bases at V and 0 bases at J, with 15 bases in the middle. The CDR3 runs to 15 residues. The germline V gene has CDR1 MNHEY and CDR2 SMNVEV (reference sequence). Here the CDR3 DNA reads TGTGCCAGCAGAGTTAGGACAGATAGCTCCTACGAGCAGTACTTC. Amino acids: CASRVRTDSSYEQYF.

This clonotype was found many times. The chain couples TRBV12-3 or TRBV12-4 to TRBJ2-4; D is tentatively TRBD1 or TRBD2 (5 bases each). Trimming left V 5 bases short and J 0 bases short, with 14 bases between. The CDR3 is 16 amino acids. CDR3 loop: CASSGTAALAKNIQYF. CDR3 DNA: TGTGCCAGCAGTGGGACGGCGGCCTTAGCCAAAAACATTCAGTACTTC.

The sample holds many counts of this clonotype. This rearrangement joins TRBV10-2 to TRBJ2-5; 8 positions agree with TRBD2. CDR1 is WSHSY and CDR2 is SAAADI in the germline V gene. The CDR3 sequence is 15 residues long. Trimming cost V 6 bases and J 5 bases; bases outside gene matches: 11. The CDR3: CASSEAGGLRETQYF. The DNA of the CDR3 is TGCGCCAGCAGCGAGGCGGGGGGTCTACGGGAGACCCAGTACTTC.

This clonotype was seen many times. This chain links TRBV29-1 with TRBJ2-3, with D perhaps given as TRBD1 or TRBD2 (5 bases each). V lost 0 bases, J lost 10 bases, and 14 bases lay in between. CDR3 size: 13 residues. CDR1 and CDR2 (germline): SQVTM, ANQGSEA. Written as DNA, the CDR3 is TGCAGCGTTGAAGATGGGGGAAGGAGTGCGCAGTATTTT. It is translated as CSVEDGGRSAQYF.

This clonotype was seen more than once but under ten times. The rearrangement uses TRBV7-8 and TRBJ1-1; the D gene is possibly TRBD1 (5 bases). The V end lost 6 bases, the J end lost 7 bases, and 9 bases lay between the germline ends. From germline, CDR1 is SGHVS and CDR2 FQNEAQ. This CDR3 is built from 11 residues. The CDR3 is CASRRDGEAFF. CDR3 nucleotide sequence: TGTGCCAGCAGAAGGGACGGTGAAGCTTTCTTT.

This clonotype was found a few times. The chain has TRBV12-3 or TRBV12-4 and TRBJ2-1, with a weak D call TRBD2 (5 bases). Trimming took 3 bases from V and 2 from J, leaving 8 bases between them. The CDR3 runs to 14 residues. The CDR3 DNA sequence: TGTGCCAGCAGTTTTACTAGGGCCTACAATGAGCAGTTCTTC. Its translation: CASSFTRAYNEQFF.

The J gene is TRBJ2-7, the V gene TRBV3-1; 7 nucleotides agree with TRBD2. J lost 0 bases, V lost 6 bases, and 17 bases had no gene match. The germline V gene encodes CDR1 LGHDT and CDR2 YNNKEL (reference sequence). The CDR3 is made up of 18 amino acids. In DNA form, the CDR3 reads TGTGCCAGCAGTCGATCTCCCCCTACTAGCGCGAGCTCCTACGAGCAGTACTTC. This translates into CASSRSPPTSASSYEQYF.

This clonotype was observed at least ten times. V gene TRBV28 combines with J gene TRBJ2-2; TRBD2 is a possible D gene (5 bases). The CDR3 consists of 15 residues. V was clipped by 2 bases and J by 1 base, with 8 bases between them. Germline CDR1 is MDHEN and CDR2 is SYDVKM. CDR3 sequence: CASSLVAGNTGELFF. CDR3 DNA sequence: TGTGCCAGCAGTTTAGTGGCGGGGAACACCGGGGAGCTGTTTTTT.

This clonotype was recorded a few times. The V and J genes are TRBV6-5 and TRBJ2-1; D unresolved. The CDR3 length is 16 residues. Germline-derived CDR1 and CDR2 are MNHEY and SVGAGI. Between the trimmed V and J ends, which lost 0 bases and 9 bases, there was a span of 18 bases. DNA of the CDR3: TGTGCCAGCAGTTACTCGATAAGGCCGAGAGGTAGTGAGCAGTTCTTC. It codes for CASSYSIRPRGSEQFF.

This clonotype was observed a handful of times. V and J are TRBV6-6 and TRBJ1-1; D perhaps matches TRBD1 (5 bases). The CDR3 contains 18 residues. The ends were cut back, 7 bases at V and 1 base at J, with 25 bases in the middle. Germline assignment: CDR1 MNHNY and CDR2 SVGAGI (reference sequence). CDR3 nucleotides: TGTGCCAGCACCACCACAAAGAGTGGAGGGACTGCGAACACTGAAGCTTTCTTT. Translated, it gives CASTTTKSGGTANTEAFF.

This clonotype showed up just a few times. The rearrangement links TRBV20-1 to TRBJ2-7; D is unclear. Trimming took 0 bases from V and 6 from J, leaving 24 bases between them. Germline V gives CDR1 DFQATT, CDR2 SNEGSKA (reference sequence). The CDR3 runs to 17 residues. In DNA, the CDR3 is TGCAGTGCTAGAGATCCAGTAAAGGAGTCCTTTACGGGCGAGCAGTACTTC. It codes for CSARDPVKESFTGEQYF.

The chain uses TRBV20-1 and TRBJ2-1, with D possibly matching TRBD1 (6 bases). Germline V CDR1 and CDR2: DFQATT, SNEGSKA (reference sequence). The CDR3 is 16 residues long. V gave up 0 bases and J gave up 4 bases, with 16 bases separating them. Here the CDR3 reads CSARDPFTGLYNEQFF. DNA of the CDR3: TGCAGTGCTAGAGATCCTTTTACAGGGCTGTACAATGAGCAGTTCTTC.

Note on this clonotype: The germline gene is not matched at one end of the junction; a read error may be the cause. J is TRBJ2-5 and V is TRBV7-9; D is perhaps TRBD2 (5 bases). This CDR3 has 14 amino acids. Looked up from germline, CDR1 is SEHNR and CDR2 is FQNEAQ (reference sequence). CDR3 DNA: TGTGCCAGCGGCTTAGAGGGAACCCCCGAGACCCAGTACTTC. Its translation: CASGLEGTPETQYF.